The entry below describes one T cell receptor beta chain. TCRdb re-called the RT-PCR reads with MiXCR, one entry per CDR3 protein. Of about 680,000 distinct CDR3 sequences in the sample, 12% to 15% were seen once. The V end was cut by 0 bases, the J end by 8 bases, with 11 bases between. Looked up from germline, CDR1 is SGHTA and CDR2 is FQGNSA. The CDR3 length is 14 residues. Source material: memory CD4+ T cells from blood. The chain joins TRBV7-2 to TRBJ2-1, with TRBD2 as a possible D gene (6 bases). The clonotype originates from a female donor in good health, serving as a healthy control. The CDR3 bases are TGTGCCAGCAGCTTAGCCGGGAGTGTGTATGAGCAGTTCTTC. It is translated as CASSLAGSVYEQFF.